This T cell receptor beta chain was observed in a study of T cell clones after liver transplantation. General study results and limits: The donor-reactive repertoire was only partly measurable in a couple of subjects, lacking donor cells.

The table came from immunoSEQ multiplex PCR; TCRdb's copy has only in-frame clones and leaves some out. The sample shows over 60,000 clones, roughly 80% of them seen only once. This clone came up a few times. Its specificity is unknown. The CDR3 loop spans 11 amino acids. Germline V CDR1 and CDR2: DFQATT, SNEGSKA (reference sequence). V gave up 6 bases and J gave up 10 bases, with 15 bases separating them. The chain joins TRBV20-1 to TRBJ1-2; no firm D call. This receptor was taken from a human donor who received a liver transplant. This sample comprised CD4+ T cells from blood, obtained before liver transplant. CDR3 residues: CSATPPGHYTF. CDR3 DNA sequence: TGCAGTGCAACCCCCCCCGGTCACTACACCTTC.